These 27 T cell receptor beta chains originate from one sample sequenced in a study of blood T cell repertoires in COVID-19. Assay: immunoSEQ multiplex PCR; the TCRdb copy retains only in-frame clones and omits some. The data hold tens of thousands of clones, with around 79% observed a single time. Sequenced material: peripheral blood. These TCRs come from a human donor with active or convalescent COVID-19. The donor label of this sample is uncertain.

This clone has at least ten counts. V is TRBV15 and J is TRBJ2-1; TRBD1 might be the D (5 bases). The CDR3 is 17 amino acids. The germline V and J ends were trimmed by 3 bases and 9 bases, with 24 bases remaining between them. Per germline, CDR1 LNHNV and CDR2 YYDKDF (reference sequence). DNA of the CDR3: TGTGCCACCAGCAGCGCCCTCAGACAGCCTACTGGCGGTGAGCAGTTCTTC. As protein: CATSSALRQPTGGEQFF.

V gene TRBV18 combines with J gene TRBJ1-4, with 7 bases aligning to TRBD1. Germline assignment: CDR1 KGHSH and CDR2 LQKENI. The CDR3 runs to 15 residues. V lost 3 bases to trimming and J lost 7 bases; unmatched junction nucleotides: 8. The CDR3 DNA sequence: TGTGCCAGCTCACCTAGACAGGGACGAGGTGAAAAACTGTTTTTT. Translated, it gives CASSPRQGRGEKLFF.

This clone came up once. The CDR3 loop is CASSGGQGSEAFF. CDR3 nucleotide sequence: TGTGCCAGCAGCGGGGGACAGGGCTCTGAAGCTTTCTTT. J is TRBJ1-1 and V is TRBV7-3; TRBD1 agrees at 9 bases. V shed 5 bases, J shed 6 bases, and the junction held 4 bases outside the gene matches. The CDR3 has 13 amino acids. The germline V gene has CDR1 SGHTA and CDR2 FQGTGA.

This chain uses TRBV27 with TRBJ1-5, with TRBD1 matching over 10 bases. Germline V gives CDR1 MNHEY, CDR2 SMNVEV (reference sequence). Germline trimming cut 1 base from V and 6 bases from J; bases unmatched to any gene: 6. CDR3 length: 16 residues. The CDR3 loop is CASSLFGTGVPQPQHF. The DNA for the CDR3 is TGTGCCAGCAGTTTATTCGGGACAGGGGTACCTCAGCCCCAGCATTTT.

This sequence joins TRBV6-1 and TRBJ1-3; D is uncertain. The V gene's germline CDR1 is MNHNS and CDR2 SASEGT. Trimming left V 3 bases short and J 10 bases short, with 4 bases between. This CDR3 region has 10 residues. CDR3 amino acids: CASSDETIYF. The CDR3 DNA reads TGTGCCAGCAGTGATGAGACCATATATTTT.

V is TRBV2 and J is TRBJ2-7, with TRBD2 matching over 7 bases. V lost 9 bases and J lost 4; bases outside the gene matches: 15. The CDR3 covers 15 residues. Germline CDR1 and CDR2: SNHLY and FYNNEI. CDR3 nucleotides: TGTGCCAGTGGGAAACTGCGGGGGACCAAATACGAGCAGTACTTC. Amino acid sequence: CASGKLRGTKYEQYF.

This clone appeared a few times. The J gene is TRBJ2-3, the V gene TRBV18; D is possibly TRBD1 (5 bases). The V and J ends lost 1 base and 0 bases respectively, with 11 bases between them. The CDR3 loop spans 16 amino acids. CDR1 KGHSH and CDR2 LQKENI come from the germline V gene. The CDR3 region is CASSPLEKGSTDTQYF. CDR3 DNA sequence: TGTGCCAGCTCACCACTGGAGAAGGGGAGCACAGATACGCAGTATTTT.

This clone occurred once. This chain connects TRBV19 to TRBJ1-5; D ambiguous. Germline CDR1 is LNHDA and CDR2 is SQIVND (reference sequence). The CDR3 covers 14 residues. With 7 bases removed from V and 0 bases from J, the gap between germline ends came to 10 bases. In DNA form, the CDR3 reads TGTGCCAGTACCCAGTTTCATAGCAATCAGCCCCAGCATTTT. It specifies CASTQFHSNQPQHF.

CDR3 nucleotide sequence: TGTGCCAGCAGCGATAGTGGGAGACTAGCGGGAGGGCCGCTTGACGAGCAGTACTTC. Protein product: CASSDSGRLAGGPLDEQYF. The chain combines TRBV9 with TRBJ2-7; 14 bases line up with TRBD2. The CDR3 sequence is 19 residues long. Trimming removed 3 bases from V and 5 bases from J; junction bases left unmatched: 16. The V gene's germline CDR1 is SGDLS and CDR2 YYNGEE.

The CDR3 DNA sequence: TGTGCCAGCAGTGAAGGGATTTGGACAGGGGGCCGTGGCTACACCTTC. This codes for CASSEGIWTGGRGYTF. This sequence joins TRBV6-1 and TRBJ1-2, with 11 bases aligning to TRBD1. The CDR3 runs to 16 residues. Per germline, CDR1 MNHNS and CDR2 SASEGT. The V and J ends lost 1 base and 7 bases, in that order; junction bases with no gene match: 8.

V gene TRBV5-1 combines with J gene TRBJ2-1; 9 positions agree with TRBD1. Looked up from germline, CDR1 is SGHRS and CDR2 is YFSETQ. The CDR3 extends over 17 amino acids. With V trimmed by 4 bases and J by 0 bases, 8 bases remained unmatched. The CDR3 coding sequence is TGCGCCAGCAGCCAACGACGGGACAGGGTCTCCTACAATGAGCAGTTCTTC. Residues: CASSQRRDRVSYNEQFF.

The CDR3 region has the DNA TGTGCCAGCAGTTTTAGCGGGATCGACGAGCAGTACTTC. Translation gives CASSFSGIDEQYF. The V gene is TRBV12-3 or TRBV12-4, the J gene TRBJ2-7, with TRBD2 matching over 8 bases. J was trimmed by 5 bases and V by 3 bases; bases with no gene match: 3. CDR3 length equals 13 residues.

The rearrangement links TRBV5-1 to TRBJ1-4; 9 bases match TRBD1. This CDR3 has 15 residues. Germline-derived CDR1 and CDR2 are SGHRS and YFSETQ. The trim removed 4 bases at V and 8 bases at J, leaving 9 bases unmatched. CDR3 in amino acids: CASSLGTGKGEKLFF. The CDR3 nucleotides are TGCGCCAGCAGCCTGGGGACAGGGAAAGGGGAAAAACTGTTTTTT. Using reference TRBV5-1 and TRBJ1-4 for the parts outside the CDR3, the full variable domain is KAGVTQTPRYLIKTRGQQVTLSCSPISGHRSVSWYQQTPGQGLQFLFEYFSETQRNKGNFPGRFSGRQFSNSRSEMNVSTLELGDSALYLCASSLGTGKGEKLFFGSGTQLSVL.

This clone showed up just a few times. The J gene is TRBJ1-1, the V gene TRBV28; no definite D call. V dropped 4 bases and J dropped 6 bases, with 9 bases sitting between them. This CDR3 is 12 amino acids long. Germline V gene data show CDR1 as MDHEN and CDR2 as SYDVKM. CDR3 nucleotides: TGTGCCAGCAGTTCGACAAGACCTGAAGCTTTCTTT. Translation gives CASSSTRPEAFF.

The chain uses TRBV11-3 and TRBJ1-2, with D unclear. V lost 0 bases and J lost 4, with 12 bases in between. This CDR3 region has 15 residues. Germline loops: CDR1 SGHNT, CDR2 YENEEA. CDR3 sequence reads: CASSLEDGLFYGYTF. The CDR3 DNA reads as TGTGCCAGCAGCTTAGAGGACGGACTCTTCTATGGCTACACCTTC.

This clone was found a few times. This chain links TRBV19 with TRBJ2-1; a weak D match, TRBD2 (6 bases). The CDR3 extends over 14 amino acids. V gave up 5 bases and J gave up 5 bases, with 13 bases separating them. Germline V gene lookup returns CDR1 LNHDA and CDR2 SQIVND (reference sequence). The CDR3 bases are TGTGCCAGTAGTTGGCAGGGAGGTAACAATGAGCAGTTCTTC. Translated, it gives CASSWQGGNNEQFF.

This chain uses TRBV10-3 with TRBJ2-3, with TRBD2 matching 12 bases. The germline CDR1 and CDR2 sequences are ENHRY and SYGVKD. The CDR3 runs 18 residues. After removal of 6 bases from V and 2 bases from J, the junction contained 12 bases not matched to a gene. The CDR3 sequence is CAIRPRGTSGLNTDTQYF. CDR3 DNA sequence: TGTGCCATCAGGCCCCGAGGGACTAGCGGGCTCAACACAGATACGCAGTATTTT.

This chain joins TRBV14 and TRBJ1-6; D uncertain. The CDR3 covers 14 residues. Germline loops: CDR1 SGHDN, CDR2 FVKESK. V was shortened by 1 base and J by 10 bases, with 11 bases between the two germline ends. The CDR3 DNA follows: TGTGCCAGCAGCCAAGTCGGACTCGGGTCACCCCTCCACTTT. The encoded protein is CASSQVGLGSPLHF.

This clone was seen a single time. The CDR3 nucleotides are TGCAGCGTTGGAAGGGGTCTTAGCGGCGGGATTTGGGGCCAGTACTTC. Translation: CSVGRGLSGGIWGQYF. V usage is TRBV29-1 and J usage is TRBJ2-7; D may be TRBD2 (6 bases). Trimming cost V 4 bases and J 10 bases, with 29 bases left between them. The CDR3 runs 16 residues. Germline-derived CDR1 and CDR2 are SQVTM and ANQGSEA.

CDR3 sequence reads: CASSKDSRNQPQHF. The CDR3 bases are TGCGCCAGCAGCAAGGACAGCCGGAATCAGCCCCAGCATTTT. The V call is TRBV5-1, the J call TRBJ1-5; maybe TRBD1 (6 bases). V was shortened by 4 bases and J by 4 bases, with 12 bases between the two germline ends. Germline V gene data show CDR1 as SGHRS and CDR2 as YFSETQ. The CDR3 is 14 residues long.

V usage is TRBV5-4 and J usage is TRBJ2-7; 11 bases align to TRBD1. J was trimmed by 7 bases and V by 2 bases; bases with no gene match: 14. The CDR3 covers 17 residues. Germline CDR1 is SGHNT and CDR2 is YYREEE (reference sequence). The CDR3 loop reads CASSFDREDRGLSEQYF. CDR3 DNA sequence: TGTGCCAGCAGCTTCGACCGAGAGGACAGGGGGCTTTCGGAGCAGTACTTC. The complete variable domain, with remaining parts taken from reference TRBV5-4 and TRBJ2-7, reads ETGVTQSPTHLIKTRGQQVTLRCSSQSGHNTVSWYQQALGQGPQFIFQYYREEENGRGNFPPRFSGLQFPNYSSELNVNALELDDSALYLCASSFDREDRGLSEQYFGPGTRLTVT.

The chain links TRBV14 to TRBJ2-1; TRBD2 matches at 13 bases. Germline V gene data show CDR1 as SGHDN and CDR2 as FVKESK. The CDR3 has 18 residues. V lost 5 bases, J lost 9 bases, and 16 bases stayed unmatched. For the CDR3, the DNA is TGTGCCAGCAGCTCGACCGGCGGACTAGCGGGAGTAGACGGTGAGCAGTTCTTC. Protein sequence: CASSSTGGLAGVDGEQFF. Drawing the rest from reference TRBV14 and TRBJ2-1, the complete variable domain is EAGVTQFPSHSVIEKGQTVTLRCDPISGHDNLYWYRRVMGKEIKFLLHFVKESKQDESGMPNNRFLAERTGGTYSTLKVQPAELEDSGVYFCASSSTGGLAGVDGEQFFGPGTRLTVL.

This clone was found many times. This chain's CDR3 is CASSESWDSSYEQYF. CDR3 nucleotides: TGCGCCAGCAGTGAGTCGTGGGACAGCTCCTACGAGCAGTACTTC. The V gene is TRBV10-1, the J gene TRBJ2-7; 7 nucleotides line up with TRBD1. The CDR3 contains 15 residues. The germline V gene encodes CDR1 WNHNN and CDR2 SYGVQD (reference sequence). J gave up 0 bases and V 0 bases, and 2 bases lay outside the gene matches.

A note on this clone: Sequence at one end of the junction differs from germline and may be a read error. This chain links TRBV2 with TRBJ1-2; the match to TRBD1 covers 10 bases. This CDR3 region has 14 residues. CDR1 SNHLY and CDR2 FYNNEI come from the germline V gene. The CDR3 loop reads CASREGQGEDGYTF. CDR3 coding DNA: TGTGCCAGCAGGGAAGGACAGGGGGAGGACGGCTACACCTTC.

This chain links TRBV10-3 with TRBJ2-7; D possibly corresponds to TRBD2 (6 bases). In germline, CDR1 is ENHRY, CDR2 SYGVKD. V was shortened by 2 bases and J by 0 bases, with 11 bases between the two germline ends. The CDR3 is 15 residues long. The CDR3: CAISEGDFRSYEQYF. CDR3 nucleotide sequence: TGTGCCATCAGTGAGGGGGACTTCCGCTCCTACGAGCAGTACTTC.

The genes are TRBV28 and TRBJ1-2; the D is unclear. The V and J ends lost 5 bases and 3 bases respectively, with 4 bases between them. CDR3 length: 11 amino acids. Germline V gives CDR1 MDHEN, CDR2 SYDVKM. In DNA, the CDR3 is TGTGCCAGCAGTCCTGACTATGGCTACACCTTC. Translated, it gives CASSPDYGYTF.

The chain has TRBV7-8 and TRBJ2-2, with no clear D. Between the trimmed V and J ends, which lost 5 bases and 5 bases, there was a span of 12 bases. CDR1 and CDR2 from the germline V gene are SGHVS and FQNEAQ. The CDR3 length is 14 residues. DNA for the CDR3: TGTGCCAGCAGCCTAGAGCGTAGGACCGGGGAGCTGTTTTTT. Amino acids: CASSLERRTGELFF.